A single T cell receptor beta chain is shown here with its context. What it binds is not known. The repertoire was sequenced with immunoSEQ multiplex PCR; TCRdb's copy has only in-frame clones and lacks some. Found here are 200,000 to 250,000 clones, around 87% of them singletons; the top ten hold about 2%. Germline CDR1 and CDR2: MNHEY and SMNVEV (reference sequence). V was pared by 2 bases and J by 6 bases, with 14 bases between. The CDR3 has 14 residues. The data belong to a study of cytomegalovirus exposure and HLA in healthy donors. General study points: The dataset shows that most TCR sequences were rare, while some public TCRs occurred in many donors.

The origin of this receptor is a woman aged 18-35 years in good health and CMV-seropositive. The chain employs TRBV27 and TRBJ2-7, with a possible D match to TRBD1 (6 bases). The specimen was PBMCs. The CDR3 coding sequence is TGTGCCAGCAGTTTACTGCCAGGGGAGCGCGAGCAGTACTTC. Amino acid sequence: CASSLLPGEREQYF.